Listed below are T cell receptor beta chains from one sample, sequenced in a study of blood T cells in healthy people across ages. TCRdb recomputed calls from the 5' RACE reads with MiXCR, one row per CDR3 protein. The sample has 1.8 million or so distinct CDR3 sequences, about two fifths seen once. Sequencing used blood. These TCRs come from a human donor in good health. The CDR3 runs from the conserved cysteine through the conserved F or W. Each record gives: J gene, V gene, CDR3 protein.

j_gene: TRBJ2-7; v_gene: TRBV7-9; CDR3aa: CASTGLGAGEQYF
j_gene: TRBJ1-5; v_gene: TRBV7-9; CDR3aa: CASSLGRRDQPQHF
j_gene: TRBJ2-1; v_gene: TRBV7-9; CDR3aa: CASSRRQGGYEQFF
j_gene: TRBJ2-1; v_gene: TRBV7-3; CDR3aa: CAGSLNSVDSYNEQFF
j_gene: TRBJ2-1; v_gene: TRBV4-2; CDR3aa: CASSNRDRVPGEQFF
j_gene: -; v_gene: TRBV28; CDR3aa: CASTTSGVFEQYF
j_gene: TRBJ1-1; v_gene: TRBV20-1; CDR3aa: CSARAVPLTTVSTEAFF
j_gene: TRBJ2-1; v_gene: TRBV24-1; CDR3aa: CATSDPVYNEQFF
j_gene: TRBJ2-5; v_gene: TRBV7-2; CDR3aa: CASSFHRGQETQYF
j_gene: TRBJ2-7; v_gene: TRBV20-1; CDR3aa: CSASSVNDEQYF
j_gene: TRBJ1-5; v_gene: TRBV4-1; CDR3aa: CASSQDGTSWVAGNQPQHF
j_gene: TRBJ1-2; v_gene: TRBV2; CDR3aa: CASSRSGPYGYTF
j_gene: TRBJ1-4; v_gene: TRBV4-3; CDR3aa: CASSPTGGSTNEKLFF
j_gene: TRBJ1-6; v_gene: TRBV7-2; CDR3aa: CASRSGQGALLNSPLHF
j_gene: TRBJ2-6; v_gene: TRBV25-1; CDR3aa: CASSDDRDSSSGANVLTF
j_gene: TRBJ2-3; v_gene: TRBV12-3/TRBV12-4; CDR3aa: CASSLTSTGTDTQYF
j_gene: TRBJ2-3; v_gene: TRBV15; CDR3aa: CATSRDWSTQYF
j_gene: TRBJ2-3; v_gene: TRBV20-1; CDR3aa: CSATSGAPETQYF
j_gene: TRBJ2-1; v_gene: TRBV4-3; CDR3aa: CASSQIIGGGEETQFF
j_gene: TRBJ1-2; v_gene: TRBV20-1; CDR3aa: CSAMTGTEYGYTF
j_gene: TRBJ1-1; v_gene: TRBV20-1; CDR3aa: CSARRANTEAFF
j_gene: TRBJ2-5; v_gene: TRBV11-1; CDR3aa: CASSPIAAETQYF